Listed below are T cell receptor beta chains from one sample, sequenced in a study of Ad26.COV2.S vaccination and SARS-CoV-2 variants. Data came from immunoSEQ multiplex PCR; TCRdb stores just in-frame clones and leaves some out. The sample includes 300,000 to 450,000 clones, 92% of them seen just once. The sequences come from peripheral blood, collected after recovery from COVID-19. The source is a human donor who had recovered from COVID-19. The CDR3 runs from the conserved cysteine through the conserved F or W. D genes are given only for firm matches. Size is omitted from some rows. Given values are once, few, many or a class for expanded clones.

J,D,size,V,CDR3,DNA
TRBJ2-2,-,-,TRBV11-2,CASSLGGIRGGNTGELFF,TGTGCCAGCAGCTTAGGAGGGATCAGGGGAGGAAACACCGGGGAGCTGTTTTTT
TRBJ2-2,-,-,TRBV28,CASVTGSANTGELFF,TGTGCCAGCGTGACAGGTAGCGCGAACACCGGGGAGCTGTTTTTT
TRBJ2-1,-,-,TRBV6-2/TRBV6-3,CASSYRTREQFF,TGTGCCAGCAGTTACAGAACGCGGGAGCAGTTCTTC
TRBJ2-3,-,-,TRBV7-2,CASSLAGGPGDTQYF,TGTGCCAGCAGCTTAGCGGGGGGGCCGGGAGATACGCAGTATTTT
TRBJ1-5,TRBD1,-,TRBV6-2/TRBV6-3,CASSYSPGQRSSNQPQHF,TGTGCCAGCAGTTACTCCCCGGGACAGCGTTCGAGCAATCAGCCCCAGCATTTT
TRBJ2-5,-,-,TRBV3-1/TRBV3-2,CASSRNTADETQYF,TGTGCCAGCAGCCGTAATACAGCCGACGAGACCCAGTACTTC
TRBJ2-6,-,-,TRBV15,CATSPLGGSGANVLTF,TGTGCCACCAGCCCTCTTGGGGGCTCTGGGGCCAACGTCCTGACTTTC
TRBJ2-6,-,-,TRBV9,CASSVVSHGRPSGANVLTF,TGTGCCAGCAGCGTAGTTAGTCATGGGCGTCCCTCTGGGGCCAACGTCCTGACTTTC
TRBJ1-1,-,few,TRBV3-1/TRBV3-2,CASSQVTGMNTEAFF,TGTGCCAGCAGCCAAGTGACAGGAATGAACACTGAAGCTTTCTTT
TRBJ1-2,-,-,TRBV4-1,CASSQEGSNNYGYTF,TGCGCCAGCAGCCAAGAGGGGTCCAATAACTATGGCTACACCTTC
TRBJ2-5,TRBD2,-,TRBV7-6,CASSNSGGFQETQYF,TGTGCCAGCAGCAATAGCGGGGGATTCCAAGAGACCCAGTACTTC
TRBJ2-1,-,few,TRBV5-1,CASSWLQNNEQFF,TGCGCCAGCAGCTGGCTCCAGAACAATGAGCAGTTCTTC
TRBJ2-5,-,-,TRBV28,CASTQRRIQETQYF,TGTGCCAGCACCCAAAGACGGATCCAAGAGACCCAGTACTTC
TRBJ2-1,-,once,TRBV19,CASTTTIGSYNEQFF,TGTGCCAGTACCACTACTATCGGCTCCTACAATGAGCAGTTCTTC
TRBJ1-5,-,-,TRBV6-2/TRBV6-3,CASSYDGRQPQHF,TGTGCCAGCAGTTACGACGGTCGGCAGCCCCAGCATTTT
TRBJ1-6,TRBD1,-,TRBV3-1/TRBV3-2,CASSPAGQGHNSPLHF,TGTGCCAGCAGCCCCGCGGGACAGGGCCATAATTCACCCCTCCACTTT
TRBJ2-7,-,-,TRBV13,CASTRLGTYEQYF,TGTGCCAGCACTCGACTAGGGACCTACGAGCAGTACTTC
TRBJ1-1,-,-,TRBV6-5,CASSYGSGARRTEAFF,TGTGCCAGCAGTTACGGCTCAGGGGCACGGAGGACTGAAGCTTTCTTT
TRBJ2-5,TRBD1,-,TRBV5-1,CASSPGTVQETQYF,TGCGCCAGCAGCCCAGGGACAGTCCAAGAGACCCAGTACTTC
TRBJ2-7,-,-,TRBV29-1,CSVESDRTYEQYF,TGCAGCGTTGAATCGGACAGAACCTACGAGCAGTACTTC
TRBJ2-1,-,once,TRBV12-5,CASGNSAALQFF,TGTGCTAGTGGGAACAGTGCTGCCCTACAGTTCTTC
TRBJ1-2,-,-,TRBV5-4,CASSLGTRTNYGYTF,TGTGCCAGCAGCTTGGGGACGAGGACTAACTATGGCTACACCTTC
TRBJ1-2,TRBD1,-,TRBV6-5,CASSIDRGNYGYTF,TGTGCCAGCAGTATCGACAGGGGGAACTATGGCTACACCTTC
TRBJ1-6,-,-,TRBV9,CASSAQGTNSPLHF,TGTGCCAGCAGCGCACAAGGTACCAATTCACCCCTCCACTTT
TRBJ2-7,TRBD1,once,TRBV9,CASSGGQGSDPYEQYF,TGTGCCAGCAGCGGGGGACAGGGGAGTGATCCCTACGAGCAGTACTTC
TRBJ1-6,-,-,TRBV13,CASSLGGNSPLHF,TGTGCCAGCAGCTTAGGCGGGAATTCACCCCTCCACTTT
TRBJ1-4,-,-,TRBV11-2,CASSLGAAMSEKLFF,TGTGCCAGCAGCTTAGGTGCAGCCATGAGTGAAAAACTGTTTTTT
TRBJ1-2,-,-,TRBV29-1,CSGTLTGSGGYTF,TGCAGCGGGACATTAACAGGGTCGGGTGGCTACACCTTC
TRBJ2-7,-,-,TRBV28,CASSPQWQSSYEQYF,TGTGCCAGCAGCCCACAGTGGCAGAGTAGCTACGAGCAGTACTTC
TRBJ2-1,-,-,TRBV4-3,CASSQVLRWDNEQFF,TGCGCCAGCAGCCAAGTTCTCCGGTGGGACAATGAGCAGTTCTTC
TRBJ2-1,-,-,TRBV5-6,CASSPPAGGNEQFF,TGTGCCAGCAGCCCCCCTGCCGGCGGCAATGAGCAGTTCTTC